This T cell receptor (beta chain) derives from a study of PD-L1 blockade in urothelial cancer. Study information: The patients' atezolizumab therapy, 1,200 mg intravenously every 3 weeks, started at some point between 2013 and 2014.

This CDR3 has 17 residues. The V segment lost 2 bases and the J segment 1 base; nucleotides outside the gene matches: 9. The germline V gene has CDR1 SEHNR and CDR2 FQNEAQ (reference sequence). Described time point: peripheral blood 6 weeks after treatment start. Repertoires were generated with immunoSEQ multiplex PCR, while TCRdb's copy carries only in-frame clones and drops some. The data show roughly 46,000 clones, approximately 85% seen once. The chain links TRBV7-9 to TRBJ2-5; TRBD1 matches at 8 bases. Specimen: PBMCs, collected around atezolizumab (anti-PD-L1) treatment. The clonotype was recovered from a man between 50 and 59 years old with urothelial cancer. Here the CDR3 DNA reads TGTGCCAGCAGCTTATACGCAGGGGGCCTTCCCCAAGAGACCCAGTACTTC. It specifies CASSLYAGGLPQETQYF.